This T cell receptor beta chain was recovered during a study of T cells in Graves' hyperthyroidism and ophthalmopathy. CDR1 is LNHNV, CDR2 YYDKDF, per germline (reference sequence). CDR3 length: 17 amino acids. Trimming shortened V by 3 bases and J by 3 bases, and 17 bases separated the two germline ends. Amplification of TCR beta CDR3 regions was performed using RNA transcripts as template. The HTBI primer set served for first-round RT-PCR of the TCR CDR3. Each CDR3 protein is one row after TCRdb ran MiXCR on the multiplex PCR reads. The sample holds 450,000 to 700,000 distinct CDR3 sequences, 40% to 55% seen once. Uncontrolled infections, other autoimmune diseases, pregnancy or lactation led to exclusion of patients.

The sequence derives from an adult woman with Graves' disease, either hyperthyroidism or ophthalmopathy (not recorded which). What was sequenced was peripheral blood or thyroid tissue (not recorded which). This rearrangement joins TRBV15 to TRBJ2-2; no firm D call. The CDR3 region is CATSSDDSSRDTGELFF. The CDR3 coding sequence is TGTGCCACCAGCAGCGACGACTCATCAAGGGACACCGGGGAGCTGTTTTTT.